This T cell receptor beta chain was found in a study of blood T cell repertoires in COVID-19. About the research overall: Sites in the United States, Italy and Spain provided acute and convalescent COVID-19 samples.

Assay: immunoSEQ multiplex PCR; the TCRdb copy retains only in-frame clones and omits some. The data show a few hundred thousand clones, with around 89% seen just once and around 1.1% held by the top ten. This clone was recorded once. This CDR3 comprises 11 residues. The V and J ends lost 3 bases and 10 bases respectively, with 10 bases between them. This clonotype was sampled from a man aged 25 to 45 who had recovered from COVID-19. Sample: PBMCs or T cells enriched from blood (not recorded which). This chain joins TRBV12-3 or TRBV12-4 and TRBJ2-7; no reliable D call. The chain's CDR3 is CASSLSQYQYF. CDR3 in DNA: TGTGCCAGCAGTTTGTCGCAGTACCAGTACTTC.